The 10 T cell receptor beta chains listed next were all sequenced from one sample in a study of cytomegalovirus exposure and HLA in healthy donors. Primers: 60 Vbeta forward and 13 Jbeta reverse. Here immunoSEQ multiplex PCR was the method, and the copy in TCRdb shows in-frame clones only, minus some. The sample holds about 220,000 clones; approximately 80% are singletons and the top ten take 0.71%. Material for sequencing was PBMCs. These receptors were obtained from a boy aged 2 to 10 in good health and CMV-seronegative.

Notes on this clone: No conserved phenylalanine or tryptophan ends this CDR3, so it is likely a read error. The chain links TRBV29-1 to TRBJ2-7; 9 bases agree with TRBD1. The CDR3 length is 12 residues. V lost 4 bases to trimming and J lost 6 bases; unmatched junction nucleotides: 4. Germline assignment: CDR1 SQVTM and CDR2 ANQGSEA. Here the CDR3 reads CSVGDRGVEQYL. CDR3 nucleotide sequence: TGCAGCGTTGGTGACAGGGGGGTCGAGCAGTACCTC.

V gene TRBV6-5 combines with J gene TRBJ2-1, with D perhaps matching TRBD2 (5 bases). In germline, CDR1 is MNHEY, CDR2 SVGAGI. V lost 4 bases to trimming and J lost 7 bases, with 14 bases between them. The CDR3 is made up of 14 amino acids. CDR3 loop: CASSSGRRGNEQFF. CDR3 sequence (DNA): TGTGCCAGCAGTTCCGGGCGGCGAGGGAATGAGCAGTTCTTC.

The V gene is TRBV29-1, the J gene TRBJ2-7, with 7 positions matching TRBD1. V shed 4 bases and J 2 bases; nucleotides not matched to a gene: 2. The CDR3 is 12 amino acids. Germline V gene data show CDR1 as SQVTM and CDR2 as ANQGSEA. The CDR3 nucleotides read TGCAGCGTTGCCGGGACAGCCTACGAGCAGTACTTC. As protein: CSVAGTAYEQYF.

This sequence joins TRBV6-1 and TRBJ1-1, with 10 bases fitting TRBD1. The CDR3 has 16 residues. CDR1 is MNHNS and CDR2 is SASEGT in the germline V gene. Unmatched junction bases numbered 5, after V lost 2 bases and J lost 2 bases. CDR3 sequence: CASSEWRDRGNTEAFF. CDR3 in DNA: TGTGCCAGCAGTGAATGGAGGGACAGGGGAAACACTGAAGCTTTCTTT.

The chain recombines TRBV7-9 with TRBJ2-3; maybe TRBD1 (6 bases). CDR1 and CDR2 from the germline V gene are SEHNR and FQNEAQ (reference sequence). The ends were cut back, 5 bases at V and 0 bases at J, with 15 bases in the middle. CDR3 length: 16 residues. The DNA for the CDR3 is TGTGCCAGCAGCAAAAGGACAGTTTCTAGCACAGATACGCAGTATTTT. As protein: CASSKRTVSSTDTQYF.

The rearrangement uses TRBV5-4 and TRBJ2-1, with D perhaps TRBD2 (6 bases). The CDR3 length is 14 residues. Per germline, CDR1 SGHNT and CDR2 YYREEE (reference sequence). V was clipped by 6 bases and J by 6 bases, with 16 bases between them. The CDR3 DNA is TGTGCCAGCATCCCGGCTACGGGAGTCAATGAGCAGTTCTTC. It is translated as CASIPATGVNEQFF.

This clone appeared a single time. The V and J genes are TRBV21-1 and TRBJ2-7; the listed D gene, TRBD2, was not tested against the DNA. TRBV21-1 is a documented pseudogene. The CDR3 consists of 20 residues. CDR3 bases: TGTGCCAGCAGCAAAGCAGAAAGGGATCCGGGGAGGGCCACGTCCTACGAGCAGTACTTC. This codes for CASSKAERDPGRATSYEQYF.

This clone turned up a few times. The genes are TRBV4-2 and TRBJ1-6; maybe TRBD1 (5 bases). Deletions cut 1 base from V and 8 bases from J, with 9 bases between. The CDR3 has 14 residues. The germline V gene encodes CDR1 LGHNA and CDR2 YNFKEQ. DNA for the CDR3: TGTGCCAGCAGCCAAGCCAGGGTTGATTCACCCCTCCACTTT. Encoded protein: CASSQARVDSPLHF.

The chain employs TRBV13 and TRBJ2-1; a weak D match, TRBD2 (6 bases). V lost 3 bases, J lost 5 bases, and 14 bases lay in between. Germline CDR1 is PRHDT and CDR2 is FYEKMQ (reference sequence). This CDR3 is built from 15 residues. CDR3 region: CASSFGLGGNNEQFF. CDR3 DNA sequence: TGTGCCAGCAGCTTCGGATTAGGAGGGAACAATGAGCAGTTCTTC.

This chain uses TRBV5-6 with TRBJ2-5; D might be TRBD2 (6 bases). V lost 4 bases and J 8 bases, leaving 15 bases between the germline ends. CDR1 SGHDT and CDR2 YYEEEE come from the germline V gene. The CDR3 is made up of 13 amino acids. The CDR3 loop reads CASSPEGLPTQYF. The CDR3 DNA reads TGTGCCAGCAGCCCGGAGGGGCTGCCCACCCAGTACTTC.